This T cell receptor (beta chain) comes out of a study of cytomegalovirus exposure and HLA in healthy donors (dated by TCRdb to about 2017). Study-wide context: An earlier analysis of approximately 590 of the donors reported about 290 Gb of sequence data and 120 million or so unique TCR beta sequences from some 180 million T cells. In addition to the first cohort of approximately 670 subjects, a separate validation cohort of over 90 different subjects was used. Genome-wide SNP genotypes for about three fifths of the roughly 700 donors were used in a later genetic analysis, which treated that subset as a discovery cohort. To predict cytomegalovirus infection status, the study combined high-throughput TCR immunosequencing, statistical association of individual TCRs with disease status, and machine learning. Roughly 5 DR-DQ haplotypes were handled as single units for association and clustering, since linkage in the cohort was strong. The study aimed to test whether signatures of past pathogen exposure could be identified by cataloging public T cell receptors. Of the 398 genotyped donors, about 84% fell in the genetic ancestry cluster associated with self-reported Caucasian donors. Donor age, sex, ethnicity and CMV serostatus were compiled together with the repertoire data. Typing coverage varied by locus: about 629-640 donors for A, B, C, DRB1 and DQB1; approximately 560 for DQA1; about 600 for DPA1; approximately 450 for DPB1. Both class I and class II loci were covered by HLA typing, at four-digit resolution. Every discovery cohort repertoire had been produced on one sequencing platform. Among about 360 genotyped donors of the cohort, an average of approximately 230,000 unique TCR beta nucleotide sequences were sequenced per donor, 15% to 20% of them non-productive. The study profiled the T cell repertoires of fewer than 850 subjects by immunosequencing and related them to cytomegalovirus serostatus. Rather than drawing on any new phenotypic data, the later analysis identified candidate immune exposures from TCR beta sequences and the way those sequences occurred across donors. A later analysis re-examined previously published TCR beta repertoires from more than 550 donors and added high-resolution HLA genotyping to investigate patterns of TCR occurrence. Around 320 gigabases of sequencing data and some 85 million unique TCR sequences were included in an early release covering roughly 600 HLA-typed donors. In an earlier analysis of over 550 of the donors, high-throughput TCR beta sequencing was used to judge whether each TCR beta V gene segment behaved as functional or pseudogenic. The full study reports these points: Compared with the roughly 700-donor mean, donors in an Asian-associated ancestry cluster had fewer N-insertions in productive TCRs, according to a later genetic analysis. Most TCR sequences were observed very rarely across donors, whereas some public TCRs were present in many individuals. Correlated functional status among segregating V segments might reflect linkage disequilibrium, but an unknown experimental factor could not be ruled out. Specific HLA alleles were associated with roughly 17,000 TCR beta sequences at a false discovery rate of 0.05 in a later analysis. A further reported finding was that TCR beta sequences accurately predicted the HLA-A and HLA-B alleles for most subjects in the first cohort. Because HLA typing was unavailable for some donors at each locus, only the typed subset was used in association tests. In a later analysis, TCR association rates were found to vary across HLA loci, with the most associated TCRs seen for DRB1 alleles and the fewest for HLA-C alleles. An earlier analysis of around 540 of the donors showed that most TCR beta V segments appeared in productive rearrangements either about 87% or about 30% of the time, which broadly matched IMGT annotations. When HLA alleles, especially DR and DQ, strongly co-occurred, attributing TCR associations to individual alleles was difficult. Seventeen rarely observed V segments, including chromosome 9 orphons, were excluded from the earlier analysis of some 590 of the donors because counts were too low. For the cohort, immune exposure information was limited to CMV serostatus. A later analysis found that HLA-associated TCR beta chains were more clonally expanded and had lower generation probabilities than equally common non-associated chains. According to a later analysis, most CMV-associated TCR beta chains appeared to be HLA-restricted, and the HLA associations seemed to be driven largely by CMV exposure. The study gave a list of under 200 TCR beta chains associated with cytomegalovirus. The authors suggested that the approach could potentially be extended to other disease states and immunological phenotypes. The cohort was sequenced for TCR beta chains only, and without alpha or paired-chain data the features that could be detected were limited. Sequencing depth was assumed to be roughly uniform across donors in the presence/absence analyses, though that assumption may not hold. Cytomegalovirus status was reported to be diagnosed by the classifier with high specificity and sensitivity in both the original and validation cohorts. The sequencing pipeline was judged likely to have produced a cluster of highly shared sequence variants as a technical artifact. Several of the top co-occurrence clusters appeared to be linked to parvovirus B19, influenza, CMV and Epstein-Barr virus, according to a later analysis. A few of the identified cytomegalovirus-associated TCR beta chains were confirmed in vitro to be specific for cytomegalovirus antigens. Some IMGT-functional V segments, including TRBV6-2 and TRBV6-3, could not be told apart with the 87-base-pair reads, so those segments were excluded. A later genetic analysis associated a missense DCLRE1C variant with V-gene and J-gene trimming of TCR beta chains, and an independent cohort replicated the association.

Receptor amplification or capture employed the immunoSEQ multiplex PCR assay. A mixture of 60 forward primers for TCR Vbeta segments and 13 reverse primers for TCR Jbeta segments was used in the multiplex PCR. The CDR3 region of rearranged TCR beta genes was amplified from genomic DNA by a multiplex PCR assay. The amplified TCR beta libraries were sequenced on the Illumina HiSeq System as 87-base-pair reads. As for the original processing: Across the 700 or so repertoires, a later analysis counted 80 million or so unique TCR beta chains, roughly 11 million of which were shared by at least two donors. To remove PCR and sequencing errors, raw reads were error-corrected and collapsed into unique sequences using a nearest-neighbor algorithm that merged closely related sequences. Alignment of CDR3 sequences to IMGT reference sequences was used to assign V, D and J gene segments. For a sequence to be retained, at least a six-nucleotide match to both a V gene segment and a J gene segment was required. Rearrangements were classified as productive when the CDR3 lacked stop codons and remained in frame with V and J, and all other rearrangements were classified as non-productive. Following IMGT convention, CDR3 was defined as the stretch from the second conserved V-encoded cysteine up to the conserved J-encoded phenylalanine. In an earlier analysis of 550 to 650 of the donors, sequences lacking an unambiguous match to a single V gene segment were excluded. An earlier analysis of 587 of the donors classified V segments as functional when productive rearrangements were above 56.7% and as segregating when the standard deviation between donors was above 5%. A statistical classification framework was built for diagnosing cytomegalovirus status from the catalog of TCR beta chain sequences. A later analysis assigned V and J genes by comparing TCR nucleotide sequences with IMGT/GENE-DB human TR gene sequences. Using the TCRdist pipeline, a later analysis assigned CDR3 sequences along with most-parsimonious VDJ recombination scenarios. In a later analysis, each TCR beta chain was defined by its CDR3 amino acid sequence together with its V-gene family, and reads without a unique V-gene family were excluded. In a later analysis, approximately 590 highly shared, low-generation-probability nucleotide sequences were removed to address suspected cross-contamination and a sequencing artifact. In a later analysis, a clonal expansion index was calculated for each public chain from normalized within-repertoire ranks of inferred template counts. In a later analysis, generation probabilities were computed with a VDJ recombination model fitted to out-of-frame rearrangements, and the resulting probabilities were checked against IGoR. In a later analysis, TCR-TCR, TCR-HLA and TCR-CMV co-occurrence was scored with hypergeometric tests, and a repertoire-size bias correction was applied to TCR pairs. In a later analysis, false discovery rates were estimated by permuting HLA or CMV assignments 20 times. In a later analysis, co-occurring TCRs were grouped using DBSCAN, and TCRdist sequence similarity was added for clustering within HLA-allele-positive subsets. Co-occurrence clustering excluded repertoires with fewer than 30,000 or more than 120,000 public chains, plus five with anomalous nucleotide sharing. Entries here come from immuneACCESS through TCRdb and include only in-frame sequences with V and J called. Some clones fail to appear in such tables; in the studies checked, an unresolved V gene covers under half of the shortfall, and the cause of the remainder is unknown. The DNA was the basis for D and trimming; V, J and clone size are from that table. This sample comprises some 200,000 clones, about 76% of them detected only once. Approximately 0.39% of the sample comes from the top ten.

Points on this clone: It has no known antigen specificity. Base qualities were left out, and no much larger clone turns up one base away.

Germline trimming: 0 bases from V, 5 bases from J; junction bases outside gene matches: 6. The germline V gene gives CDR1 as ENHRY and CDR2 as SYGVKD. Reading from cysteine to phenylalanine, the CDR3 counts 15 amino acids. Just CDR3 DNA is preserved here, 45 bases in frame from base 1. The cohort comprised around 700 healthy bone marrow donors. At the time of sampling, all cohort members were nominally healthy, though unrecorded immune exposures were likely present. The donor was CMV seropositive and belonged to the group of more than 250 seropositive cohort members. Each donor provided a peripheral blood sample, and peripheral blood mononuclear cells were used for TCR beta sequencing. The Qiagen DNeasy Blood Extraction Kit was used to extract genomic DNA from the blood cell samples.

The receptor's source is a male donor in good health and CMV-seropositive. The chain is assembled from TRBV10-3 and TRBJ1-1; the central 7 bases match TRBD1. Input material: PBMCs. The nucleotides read TGTGCCATCAGTGAGTCAGGAGGGGGCTTGACTGAAGCTTTCTTT. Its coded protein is CAISESGGGLTEAFF.